This TCR beta chain was sequenced for a study of blood T cell repertoires in COVID-19. Data came from immunoSEQ multiplex PCR; TCRdb stores just in-frame clones and leaves some out. Of 72,000 or so clones listed, over 75% were seen once; the top ten hold about 5.3%. The V and J ends lost 4 bases and 3 bases, in that order; junction bases with no gene match: 7. This CDR3 is 15 amino acids long. Germline-derived CDR1 and CDR2 are LNHDA and SQIVND (reference sequence). Sequencing used peripheral blood. This sequence originates from a man aged 50 to 60 with active COVID-19. J is TRBJ2-7 and V is TRBV19; TRBD1 matches at 9 bases. The CDR3 nucleotides are TGTGCCAGTAGTACTGGGGGACAGGGCTACTACGAGCAGTACTTC. Amino acid sequence: CASSTGGQGYYEQYF.